The 20 T cell receptor beta chains listed next were all sequenced from one sample in a study of T cell repertoires in cytomegalovirus infection. TCRdb independently ran MiXCR on the reads; one entry per CDR3 protein. The data hold some 800,000 distinct CDR3 sequences, with less than 35% observed a single time. These receptors are not linked to any known antigen. The sequenced sample was cultured CD8+ T cells from PBMCs, obtained from culture after CMV antigen stimulation. The receptors derive from a human donor in good health (CMV status not recorded). Some clones in this sample may be carry-over from other donors' samples.

This clonotype was observed a single time. The rearrangement uses TRBV23-1 and TRBJ2-1, with a tentative D call TRBD1 (6 bases). TRBV23-1 is an ORF, and what it does is uncertain. The CDR3 totals 15 residues. Deletions cut 6 bases from V and 0 bases from J, with 12 bases between. The DNA for the CDR3 is TGCGCCAGCAGCTACACAGGGTGCTCCTACAATGAGCAGTTCTTC. Its translation: CASSYTGCSYNEQFF.

DNA for the CDR3: TGTGCCAGCAGCCAGGACGGGGGGTCTGAAGCTTTCTTT. Protein sequence: CASSQDGGSEAFF. The chain uses TRBV4-2 and TRBJ1-1; D might be TRBD1 (5 bases). The V end was cut by 3 bases, the J end by 6 bases, with 11 bases between. The CDR3 spans 13 residues. Germline lookup yields CDR1 LGHNA and CDR2 YNFKEQ.

This clonotype was counted at least ten times. The chain uses TRBV7-6 and TRBJ1-2; D unresolved. The CDR3 loop spans 14 amino acids. Germline CDR1 SGHVS, CDR2 FNYEAQ. The V end was cut by 4 bases, the J end by 3 bases, with 12 bases between. CDR3 coding DNA: TGTGCCAGCAGCTCCTCCGACGGGGACTATGGCTACACCTTC. It translates to CASSSSDGDYGYTF.

The table lists this clonotype with a few counts. The chain combines TRBV4-3 with TRBJ1-1; D unclear. V lost 1 base and J lost 0, with 6 bases in between. This CDR3 has 14 amino acids. CDR1 is LGHNA and CDR2 is YSLEER in the germline V gene. CDR3: CASSQATLNTEAFF. In DNA, the CDR3 is TGCGCCAGCAGCCAAGCCACCCTGAACACTGAAGCTTTCTTT.

The chain uses TRBV6-1 and TRBJ2-7; perhaps TRBD1 as D (6 bases). Trimming left V 3 bases short and J 2 bases short, with 14 bases between. The CDR3 is made up of 15 amino acids. Germline CDR1 and CDR2: MNHNS and SASEGT. The CDR3 DNA follows: TGTGCCAGCAGTGAGTACAGGGTCGGGCCCTACGAGCAGTACGTC. It codes for CASSEYRVGPYEQYV.

The chain recombines TRBV19 with TRBJ2-5; D may be TRBD2 (6 bases). Germline V gene data show CDR1 as LNHDA and CDR2 as SQIVND (reference sequence). Trimming stripped 5 bases from V and 5 bases from J, with 18 bases between. The length of the CDR3 is 15 residues. As DNA, the CDR3 is TGTGCCAGTAGTTTCGGATCGGGCGGGATGGAGACCCAGTACTTC. It is translated as CASSFGSGGMETQYF.

This clonotype was seen more than once but under ten times. The genes are TRBV4-1 and TRBJ2-7; D remains unclear. Germline V gene sequence: CDR1 MGHRA, CDR2 YSYEKL. V lost 1 base, J lost 0 bases, and 10 bases lay in between. The CDR3 contains 15 residues. DNA of the CDR3: TGCGCCAGCAGCCAAGGACCACAAAGCTCCTACGAGCAGTACTTC. Amino acid sequence: CASSQGPQSSYEQYF.

This clonotype was seen at least ten times. V is TRBV12-3 or TRBV12-4 and J is TRBJ1-4; D might be TRBD1 (6 bases). This CDR3 spans 16 amino acids. Trimming removed 5 bases from V and 5 bases from J, with 18 bases in between. CDR3 loop: CASSLTRGFENEKLFF. In nucleotides, the CDR3 is TGTGCCAGCAGTCTAACGAGGGGGTTTGAAAATGAAAAACTGTTTTTT.

The rearrangement uses TRBV5-6 and TRBJ2-1; no clear D. The CDR3 spans 14 residues. V lost 0 bases to trimming and J lost 4 bases, with 8 bases between them. Germline V gene sequence: CDR1 SGHDT, CDR2 YYEEEE. This CDR3 reads CASSLVQQYNEQFF. For the CDR3, the DNA is TGTGCCAGCAGCTTGGTCCAGCAATACAATGAGCAGTTCTTC.

The chain couples TRBV11-1 to TRBJ2-2; D may be TRBD1 (5 bases). This CDR3 is 15 amino acids long. In germline, CDR1 is SGHAT, CDR2 FQDESV (reference sequence). The V and J ends lost 2 bases and 4 bases respectively, with 11 bases between them. Written as DNA, the CDR3 is TGTGCCAGCAGCTTATTAGGGGTCGGCACCGGGGAGCTGTTTTTT. It codes for CASSLLGVGTGELFF.

The CDR3 loop reads CASNLNPRSPYEQYV. CDR3 nucleotide sequence: TGTGCCAGCAATCTGAACCCCAGATCCCCCTACGAGCAGTACGTC. This chain uses TRBV6-6 with TRBJ2-7; D is unresolved. This CDR3 is 15 amino acids long. Trimming stripped 7 bases from V and 2 bases from J, with 18 bases between. CDR1 MNHNY and CDR2 SVGAGI come from the germline V gene (reference sequence).

This clonotype was detected only a few times. The CDR3 DNA is TGTGCCAGTAGTCCGATTTCAGGGGAGTATCAGCCCCAGCATTTT. Protein sequence: CASSPISGEYQPQHF. The chain combines TRBV19 with TRBJ1-5; D is perhaps TRBD1 (6 bases). V gave up 5 bases and J gave up 5 bases, with 16 bases separating them. Germline CDR1 LNHDA, CDR2 SQIVND (reference sequence). The CDR3 loop spans 15 amino acids.

This clonotype came up many times. The chain combines TRBV7-9 with TRBJ2-1; tentatively, D is TRBD1 (6 bases). Trimming took 7 bases from V and 1 from J, leaving 14 bases between them. The CDR3 is 15 amino acids. Germline V gene data show CDR1 as SEHNR and CDR2 as FQNEAQ (reference sequence). CDR3 sequence (DNA): TGTGCCAGCATGTTGACAGGACCATCCTACAATGAGCAGTTCTTC. This gives the protein CASMLTGPSYNEQFF.

The chain has TRBV27 and TRBJ1-2, with TRBD1 matching 7 bases. Germline CDR1 MNHEY, CDR2 SMNVEV (reference sequence). V shed 4 bases, J shed 8 bases, and the junction held 13 bases outside the gene matches. The CDR3 consists of 15 residues. CDR3 nucleotides: TGTGCCAGCAGTTCGCTACCGACAGGGTCTTGGGGCTACACCTTC. Protein product: CASSSLPTGSWGYTF.

This clonotype has more than one count but fewer than ten. This chain connects TRBV20-1 to TRBJ2-1; the D gene could be TRBD1 or TRBD2 (7 bases each). With 3 bases removed from V and 0 bases from J, the gap between germline ends came to 18 bases. The length of the CDR3 is 17 residues. CDR1 is DFQATT and CDR2 is SNEGSKA in the germline V gene (reference sequence). The CDR3 sequence: CSASGEGGGISYNEQFF. Written as DNA, the CDR3 is TGCAGTGCTAGTGGGGAGGGAGGGGGCATCTCCTACAATGAGCAGTTCTTC.

The V gene is TRBV6-8, the J gene TRBJ2-5; 13 nucleotides agree with TRBD2. V dropped 5 bases and J dropped 9; count of bases not matched to a gene: 6. Germline CDR1 MNHGY, CDR2 SAAAGT. The CDR3 has 14 amino acids. CDR3 amino acids: CASSPQTSGGPQYF. CDR3 DNA: TGTGCCAGCAGTCCGCAGACTAGCGGGGGGCCCCAGTACTTC.

The genes are TRBV19 and TRBJ2-7, with D tentatively TRBD1 (5 bases). CDR1 is LNHDA and CDR2 is SQIVND in the germline V gene (reference sequence). The V and J ends lost 3 bases and 5 bases respectively, with 11 bases between them. The CDR3 sequence is 13 residues long. The CDR3 is CASSILQGNEQYF. For the CDR3, the DNA is TGTGCCAGTAGTATTCTTCAGGGAAACGAGCAGTACTTC.

This clonotype was observed at least ten times. The chain has TRBV7-9 and TRBJ1-2; D possibly corresponds to TRBD1 (5 bases). V lost 5 bases and J 4 bases, leaving 14 bases between the germline ends. The CDR3 is 14 residues long. Germline CDR1 reads SEHNR; CDR2 reads FQNEAQ (reference sequence). The CDR3: CASSAGTLGYGYTF. CDR3 sequence (DNA): TGTGCCAGCAGCGCCGGGACCTTAGGCTATGGCTACACCTTC.

This clonotype occurred once. This sequence joins TRBV19 and TRBJ2-5; TRBD2 matches 9 bases. The CDR3 runs to 14 residues. CDR1 and CDR2 from the germline V gene are LNHDA and SQIVND (reference sequence). Trimming at V came to 5 bases and at J to 5 bases, leaving 6 bases not matched to a gene. CDR3 in amino acids: CASSSWTSEETQYF. The CDR3 bases are TGTGCCAGTAGTTCTTGGACTAGCGAGGAGACCCAGTACTTC. The full variable domain, rest sourced from reference TRBV19 and TRBJ2-5, is DGGITQSPKYLFRKEGQNVTLSCEQNLNHDAMYWYRQDPGQGLRLIYYSQIVNDFQKGDIAEGYSVSREKKESFPLTVTSAQKNPTAFYLCASSSWTSEETQYFGPGTRLLVL.

The chain links TRBV10-3 to TRBJ2-1, with 8 positions matching TRBD2. V trimming: 6 bases; J trimming: 4 bases; junction bases outside the gene matches: 8. Germline lookup yields CDR1 ENHRY and CDR2 SYGVKD. The CDR3 runs to 15 residues. DNA for the CDR3: TGTGCCATCAGCCCCGGGACTAGGGAATACAATGAGCAGTTCTTC. It translates to CAISPGTREYNEQFF.